This T cell receptor beta chain was sequenced for a study of blood T cell repertoires in COVID-19. About the research overall: The study drew acute and convalescent COVID-19 samples from the United States, Italy and Spain. Nucleic acid was either cDNA or gDNA, and it came from T cells, B-cell-depleted T cells, or PBMCs.

In the authors' workflow: Amplification from reference gene primers served as the basis for estimated nucleated cell counts. TCRdb's table, derived via immunoSEQ multiplex PCR, lists solely in-frame clones and lacks some. V, J and clone size are those of that table, while D and trimming were read from the DNA. The data contain some 200,000 clones, roughly 79% of them singletons. Germline V gives CDR1 LNHDA, CDR2 SQIVND (reference sequence). Trimming left V 0 bases short and J 6 bases short, with 12 bases between. The CDR3 sequence is 15 residues long. The rearrangement joins TRBV19 to TRBJ1-5; a weak D match, TRBD1 (5 bases). The sequence was obtained from a woman aged 40 to 49 with COVID-19, enrolled during active disease. Sequences were obtained from peripheral blood. This chain's CDR3 is CASSIEGGRGQPQHF. CDR3 DNA sequence: TGTGCCAGTAGTATAGAGGGCGGAAGGGGTCAGCCCCAGCATTTT.